The 13 T cell receptor beta chains reported below all come from one sample, sequenced in a study of cytomegalovirus exposure and HLA in healthy donors listed by TCRdb under 2017. Receptors were amplified or captured by the immunoSEQ multiplex PCR assay. The multiplex PCR relied on a mix of 60 forward primers for TCR Vbeta segments and 13 reverse primers for TCR Jbeta segments. TCRdb retrieved this table from immuneACCESS and kept in-frame rearrangements only. Not all clones are present; in checked studies, unresolved V genes account for under half, and no reason is known for the remainder. Here the sample has 100,000 to 150,000 clones; approximately 80% occur a single time. The ten biggest clones cover less than 3% of the sample. The source material was PBMCs. These receptor sequences come from a middle-aged woman in good health and CMV-seropositive.

The chain combines TRBV2 with TRBJ2-3, with 8 nucleotides matching TRBD2. The V gene end was trimmed by 6 bases and the J gene end by 2 bases; junction bases not matched to a gene: 1. Germline V gene lookup returns CDR1 SNHLY and CDR2 FYNNEI. The CDR3 spans 13 residues. CDR3 region: CASSGRDTDTQYF. CDR3 nucleotides: TGTGCCAGCAGCGGGAGGGACACAGATACGCAGTATTTT. The full variable domain, with the rest looked up from reference TRBV2 and TRBJ2-3, is EPEVTQTPSHQVTQMGQEVILRCVPISNHLYFYWYRQILGQKVEFLVSFYNNEISEKSEIFDDQFSVERPDGSNFTLKIRSTKLEDSAMYFCASSGRDTDTQYFGPGTRLTVL.

V usage is TRBV23-1 and J usage is TRBJ2-6; D might be TRBD2 (6 bases). TRBV23-1 is labeled an ORF, and its function is uncertain. The CDR3 loop spans 18 amino acids. V lost 2 bases and J lost 1, with 15 bases in between. CDR3 residues: CASSQTGTLGSGANVLTF. The CDR3 bases are TGCGCCAGCAGTCAAACCGGGACTCTAGGATCTGGGGCCAACGTCCTGACTTTC.

This clone has a single count. The chain combines TRBV30 with TRBJ2-7, with a possible D match to TRBD1 (6 bases). Between the trimmed V and J ends, which lost 4 bases and 6 bases, there was a span of 13 bases. Per the germline V gene, CDR1 is GTSNPN and CDR2 is SVGIG (reference sequence). CDR3 length: 12 amino acids. The CDR3 protein is CAWTEGTREQYF. The DNA for the CDR3 is TGTGCCTGGACCGAAGGGACACGCGAGCAGTACTTC. The full variable domain, rest sourced from reference TRBV30 and TRBJ2-7, is SQTIHQWPATLVQPVGSPLSLECTVEGTSNPNLYWYRQAAGRGLQLLFYSVGIGQISSEVPQNLSASRPQDRQFILSSKKLLLSDSGFYLCAWTEGTREQYFGPGTRLTVT.

This rearrangement joins TRBV10-3 to TRBJ2-5, with D possibly TRBD2 on 5 matching bases. Per the germline V gene, CDR1 is ENHRY and CDR2 is SYGVKD. The CDR3 covers 16 residues. Trimming cost V 3 bases and J 4 bases, with 18 bases left between them. CDR3 protein: CAISDFQSPGVETQYF. DNA of the CDR3: TGTGCCATCAGTGATTTCCAGTCCCCCGGGGTAGAGACCCAGTACTTC.

The rearrangement links TRBV27 to TRBJ1-2; D is possibly TRBD1 (5 bases). Germline CDR1 is MNHEY and CDR2 is SMNVEV (reference sequence). CDR3 size: 14 residues. Trimming took off 5 bases at V and 3 bases at J, with 13 bases between the two ends. The CDR3 region has the DNA TGTGCCAGCAGTCCTAGGGGTATGGACTATGGCTACACCTTC. Encoded protein: CASSPRGMDYGYTF.

The chain carries TRBV30 and TRBJ2-4; possibly TRBD1 for D (6 bases). The CDR3 loop spans 15 amino acids. V was pared by 6 bases and J by 0 bases, with 15 bases between. CDR1 and CDR2 (germline): GTSNPN, SVGIG (reference sequence). The CDR3 is CACRNRVEAKNIQYF. CDR3 DNA: TGTGCCTGTCGCAACAGGGTGGAAGCCAAAAACATTCAGTACTTC.

The CDR3 DNA reads as TGTGCCTGGAGTCGGACTAGCGGGCCTTACAATGAGCAGTTCTTC. Translating it yields CAWSRTSGPYNEQFF. The chain has TRBV30 and TRBJ2-1, with 11 bases fitting TRBD2. The CDR3 contains 15 residues. In germline, CDR1 is GTSNPN, CDR2 SVGIG (reference sequence). The V and J ends lost 2 bases and 4 bases, in that order; junction bases with no gene match: 4. Using reference TRBV30 and TRBJ2-1 for the parts outside the CDR3, the full variable domain is SQTIHQWPATLVQPVGSPLSLECTVEGTSNPNLYWYRQAAGRGLQLLFYSVGIGQISSEVPQNLSASRPQDRQFILSSKKLLLSDSGFYLCAWSRTSGPYNEQFFGPGTRLTVL.

CDR3 in amino acids: CASSPLGGALGGTEAFF. The CDR3 coding sequence is TGTGCCAGCAGCCCCCTGGGGGGGGCGCTTGGTGGCACTGAAGCTTTCTTT. The rearrangement links TRBV5-4 to TRBJ1-1; the D gene is possibly TRBD1 (6 bases). Trimming took off 4 bases at V and 4 bases at J, with 23 bases between the two ends. Looked up from germline, CDR1 is SGHNT and CDR2 is YYREEE (reference sequence). This CDR3 has 17 residues.

The V call is TRBV21-1, the J call TRBJ1-1; the DNA was not compared with TRBD1, the D call given in the table. TRBV21-1 is assigned pseudogene status. The CDR3 is 14 amino acids. CDR3 nucleotides: TGTGCCCCCTTATCCGTCAGGATGAACACTGAAGCTTTCTTT. It yields the protein CAPLSVRMNTEAFF.

This clone was recorded only once. The chain has TRBV12-2 and TRBJ1-6; the table's D call TRBD1 went unverified against the DNA. TRBV12-2 is an annotated pseudogene. The CDR3 loop spans 18 amino acids. For the CDR3, the DNA is TGTGCAAGTCGCTTAGCAAATCTACGGGACAGAGCGAATTCACCCCTCCACTTT. Amino acid sequence: CASRLANLRDRANSPLHF.

This clone came up once. This chain joins TRBV5-4 and TRBJ2-2; 10 nucleotides agree with TRBD2. V was pared by 2 bases and J by 7 bases, with 11 bases of the junction left unmatched. Per germline, CDR1 SGHNT and CDR2 YYREEE (reference sequence). The CDR3 extends over 17 amino acids. The CDR3 coding sequence is TGTGCCAGCAGCTTAATCAGCGGGGGGGCTAAGAACGGGGAGCTGTTTTTT. Translating it yields CASSLISGGAKNGELFF.

The V and J genes are TRBV10-1 and TRBJ1-2; a weak D match, TRBD1 (6 bases). Trimming left V 4 bases short and J 0 bases short, with 12 bases between. The CDR3 contains 15 residues. CDR1 and CDR2 from the germline V gene are WNHNN and SYGVQD (reference sequence). The CDR3 nucleotides are TGCGCCAGCAGTGCACAGGGAGCCTCTAACTATGGCTACACCTTC. Its translation: CASSAQGASNYGYTF.

The chain recombines TRBV7-9 with TRBJ2-5; 8 bases are a match to TRBD2. From germline, CDR1 is SEHNR and CDR2 FQNEAQ (reference sequence). CDR3 length equals 14 residues. With 5 bases clipped from V and 5 bases from J, the junction kept 7 bases outside the gene matches. The chain's CDR3 is CASSPGGARETQYF. The CDR3 DNA follows: TGTGCCAGCAGCCCCGGGGGGGCCCGGGAGACCCAGTACTTC.